This entry is about one T cell receptor beta chain. The protocol was immunoSEQ multiplex PCR, while the TCRdb copy is restricted to in-frame clones and leaves out a portion. The table lists under 100,000 clones, about 82% of them singletons, with more than 15% in the top ten. The data derive from a study of blood T cell repertoires in COVID-19. Study-level background: The study drew acute and convalescent COVID-19 samples from the United States, Italy and Spain.

The sequencing sample was made of peripheral blood. This TCR was sampled from an elderly man with active or convalescent COVID-19.

The CDR3 sequence: CASSVTGTPSTGELFF. CDR3 nucleotide sequence: TGCGCCAGCAGCGTAACCGGGACTCCAAGTACCGGGGAGCTGTTTTTT. This rearrangement joins TRBV5-1 to TRBJ2-2, with TRBD2 as a possible D gene (6 bases). The ends were cut back, 4 bases at V and 5 bases at J, with 18 bases in the middle. Germline loops: CDR1 SGHRS, CDR2 YFSETQ. There are 16 residues in the CDR3.